A selection of T cell receptor beta chains follows, all from one sample in a study of cytomegalovirus exposure and HLA in healthy donors. Here immunoSEQ multiplex PCR was the method, and the copy in TCRdb shows in-frame clones only, minus some. The table records about 200,000 clones, more than 65% of them present only once. Sample: PBMCs. Receptors originate from a woman in her thirties in good health and CMV-seropositive. The conserved cysteine and the conserved F or W are not part of the CDR3 here.

12	TRBV19	TRBJ2-7	ASSAAGGQSEQY
13	TRBV15	TRBJ1-5	ATSRDLAGNQPQH
16	TRBV10-3	TRBJ2-3	AINGGASGRTSTDTQY
15	TRBV29-1	TRBJ1-1	SGGVLDRAMWNTEAF
14	TRBV5-1	TRBJ2-3	ASGLAGTSPTDTQY
13	TRBV5-5	TRBJ1-3	ASSWDRGSGNTIY
13	TRBV27	TRBJ2-5	ASTRTGVTQETQY
13	TRBV19	TRBJ2-1	ASSTASGRGYEQF
16	TRBV28	TRBJ2-3	ASTVPGQGAPVTDTQY
13	TRBV5-4	TRBJ2-3	ASSPGTPLTDTQY
13	TRBV18	TRBJ1-1	ASSPKTGGDTEAF
11	TRBV7-6	TRBJ2-7	ASSLEDSYEQY
14	TRBV11-2	TRBJ1-4	ASSLSQGATNEKLF
11	TRBV7-3	TRBJ1-1	ASSSQENTEAF
11	TRBV6-5	TRBJ1-1	ASREGQGSEAF
14	TRBV18	TRBJ2-7	ASSPYFGLAGDEQY
17	TRBV5-1	TRBJ2-6	ASSLMVAGAVAGANVLT
14	TRBV5-1	TRBJ2-3	ASSFNTGQGTDTQY
13	TRBV2	TRBJ1-2	ASSERQASTYGYT